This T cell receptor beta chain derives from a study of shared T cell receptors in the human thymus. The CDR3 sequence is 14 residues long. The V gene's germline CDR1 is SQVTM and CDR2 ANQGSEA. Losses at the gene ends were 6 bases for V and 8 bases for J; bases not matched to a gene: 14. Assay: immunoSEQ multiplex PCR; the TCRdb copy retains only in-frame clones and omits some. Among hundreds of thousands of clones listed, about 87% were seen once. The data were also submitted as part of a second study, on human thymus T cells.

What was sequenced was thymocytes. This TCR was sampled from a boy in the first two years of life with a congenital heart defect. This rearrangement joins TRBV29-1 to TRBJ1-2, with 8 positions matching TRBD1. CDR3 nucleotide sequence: TGCAGCGTCGAGAGGACAGGGTGGGAGGAAGGCTACACCTTC. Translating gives CSVERTGWEEGYTF.